These T cell receptor beta chains were read from a single sample in a study of post-analysis software for immune sequencing data. MiXCR, run by TCRdb on the PCR reads, gives a single entry per CDR3 protein. Here the sample spans around 710,000 distinct CDR3 sequences, more than 45% being singletons. Sequencing used blood. These receptors all stem from a girl aged 5 to 17 with multiple sclerosis. Each CDR3 is given with its conserved first and last residue. D genes are given only for firm matches. Only some rows state a clone size, as once, few, many or a class for expanded clones.

DNA | CDR3 | J | D | size | V
TGTGCCAGCAGCTTTTCCCACAGCGGGGAGGACCAAGAGACCCAGTACTTC | CASSFSHSGEDQETQYF | TRBJ2-5 | TRBD2 | - | TRBV7-8
TGTGCCAGCAGTTTAGGAAAGAAGCAGTACTTC | CASSLGKKQYF | TRBJ2-7 | - | - | TRBV27
TGTGCCACACACAGGTTCGGGACTGAAGCTTTCTTT | CATHRFGTEAFF | TRBJ1-1 | - | - | TRBV6-5
TGTGCCAGCAGGTCGGGGGAGAGCTCCTACAATGAGCAGTTCTTC | CASRSGESSYNEQFF | TRBJ2-1 | - | many | TRBV7-9
TGTGCCAGCAGTTTTCCGCGGGAGGCCTACAATGAGCAGTACTTC | CASSFPREAYNEQYF | TRBJ2-7 | TRBD2 | - | TRBV28
TGTGCCAGCAGTTTGATGGGTGAAGCTTTCTTT | CASSLMGEAFF | TRBJ1-1 | - | once | TRBV12-3/TRBV12-4
TGCGCCAGCTATCCGCAATTGCCAGATACGCAGTATTTT | CASYPQLPDTQYF | TRBJ2-3 | - | - | TRBV5-1
TGCAGCGTTACGATGCGGTCCTACGAGCAGTACTTC | CSVTMRSYEQYF | TRBJ2-7 | - | - | TRBV29-1
TGTGCCAGCAGCCCAACACCGAGCCCTTACGAGCAGTACTTC | CASSPTPSPYEQYF | TRBJ2-7 | - | - | TRBV7-6
TGTGCCAGCAGCTCCGACTGGGCGAAAGAGACCCAGTACTTC | CASSSDWAKETQYF | TRBJ2-5 | - | - | TRBV11-1
TGCAGTACTAGAGGTATCCTTGGACAGGCGACCTACGAGCAGTACTTC | CSTRGILGQATYEQYF | TRBJ2-7 | TRBD1 | - | TRBV20-1
TGCAGCGTTGGGGGGACCGGTGAGCAGTTCTTC | CSVGGTGEQFF | TRBJ2-1 | - | - | TRBV29-1
TGCGCCAGCAGCCAAGACGGGACTAGCGGGAGGGAGACCCAGTACTTC | CASSQDGTSGRETQYF | TRBJ2-5 | TRBD2 | few | TRBV4-1
TGTGCCAGCAGCTTAGATACCGTGGTGGGCAATGAGCAGTTCTTC | CASSLDTVVGNEQFF | TRBJ2-1 | - | - | TRBV11-3
TGTGCCAGCAGGTCCCGACAGTCCTACGAGCAGTACTTC | CASRSRQSYEQYF | TRBJ2-7 | - | - | TRBV7-9
TGCAGTGCTAGGCATAGCGGGAGGACGACGTACAATGAGCAGTTCTTC | CSARHSGRTTYNEQFF | TRBJ2-1 | TRBD2 | few | TRBV20-1
TGTGCCACCAGTGATTTGGAAGAAGAGACCCAGTACTTC | CATSDLEEETQYF | TRBJ2-5 | - | few | TRBV24-1
TGTGCCAGCAGTGAAGGGCTAGCGGTTTCCTACGAGCAGTACTTC | CASSEGLAVSYEQYF | TRBJ2-7 | TRBD2 | few | TRBV2